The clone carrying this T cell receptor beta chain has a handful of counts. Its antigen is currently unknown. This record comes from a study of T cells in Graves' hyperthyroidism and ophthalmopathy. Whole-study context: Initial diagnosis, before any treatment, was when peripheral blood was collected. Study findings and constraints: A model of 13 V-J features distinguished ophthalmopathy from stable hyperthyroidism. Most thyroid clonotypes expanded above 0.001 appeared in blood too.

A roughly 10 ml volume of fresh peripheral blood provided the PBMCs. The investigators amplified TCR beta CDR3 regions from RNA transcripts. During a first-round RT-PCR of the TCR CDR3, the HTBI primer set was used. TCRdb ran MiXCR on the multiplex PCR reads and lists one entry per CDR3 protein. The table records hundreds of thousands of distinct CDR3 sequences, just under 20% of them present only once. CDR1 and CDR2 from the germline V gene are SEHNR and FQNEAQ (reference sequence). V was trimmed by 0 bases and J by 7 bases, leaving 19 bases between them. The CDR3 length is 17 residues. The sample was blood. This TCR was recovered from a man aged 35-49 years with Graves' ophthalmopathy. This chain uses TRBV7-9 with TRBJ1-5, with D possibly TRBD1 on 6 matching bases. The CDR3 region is CASSLAMQGNSRQPQHF. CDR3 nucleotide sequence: TGTGCCAGCAGCTTAGCGATGCAGGGGAATAGCCGGCAGCCCCAGCATTTT.